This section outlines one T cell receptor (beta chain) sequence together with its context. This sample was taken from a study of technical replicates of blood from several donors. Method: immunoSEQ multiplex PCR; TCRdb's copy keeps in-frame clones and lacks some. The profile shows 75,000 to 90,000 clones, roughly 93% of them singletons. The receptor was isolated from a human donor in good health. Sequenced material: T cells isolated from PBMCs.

In DNA, the CDR3 is TGTGCCAGCAGTGCGGGACAGGGTAAGGAGCAGTTCTTC. Translated, it gives CASSAGQGKEQFF. The rearrangement links TRBV25-1 to TRBJ2-1, with TRBD1 matching 9 bases. The germline V gene has CDR1 MGHDK and CDR2 SYGVNS. After removal of 4 bases from V and 10 bases from J, the junction contained 5 bases not matched to a gene. This CDR3 comprises 13 residues. Full variable domain (rest looked up from reference TRBV25-1 and TRBJ2-1): EADIYQTPRYLVIGTGKKITLECSQTMGHDKMYWYQQDPGMELHLIHYSYGVNSTEKGDLSSESTVSRIRTEHFPLTLESARPSHTSQYLCASSAGQGKEQFFGPGTRLTVL.